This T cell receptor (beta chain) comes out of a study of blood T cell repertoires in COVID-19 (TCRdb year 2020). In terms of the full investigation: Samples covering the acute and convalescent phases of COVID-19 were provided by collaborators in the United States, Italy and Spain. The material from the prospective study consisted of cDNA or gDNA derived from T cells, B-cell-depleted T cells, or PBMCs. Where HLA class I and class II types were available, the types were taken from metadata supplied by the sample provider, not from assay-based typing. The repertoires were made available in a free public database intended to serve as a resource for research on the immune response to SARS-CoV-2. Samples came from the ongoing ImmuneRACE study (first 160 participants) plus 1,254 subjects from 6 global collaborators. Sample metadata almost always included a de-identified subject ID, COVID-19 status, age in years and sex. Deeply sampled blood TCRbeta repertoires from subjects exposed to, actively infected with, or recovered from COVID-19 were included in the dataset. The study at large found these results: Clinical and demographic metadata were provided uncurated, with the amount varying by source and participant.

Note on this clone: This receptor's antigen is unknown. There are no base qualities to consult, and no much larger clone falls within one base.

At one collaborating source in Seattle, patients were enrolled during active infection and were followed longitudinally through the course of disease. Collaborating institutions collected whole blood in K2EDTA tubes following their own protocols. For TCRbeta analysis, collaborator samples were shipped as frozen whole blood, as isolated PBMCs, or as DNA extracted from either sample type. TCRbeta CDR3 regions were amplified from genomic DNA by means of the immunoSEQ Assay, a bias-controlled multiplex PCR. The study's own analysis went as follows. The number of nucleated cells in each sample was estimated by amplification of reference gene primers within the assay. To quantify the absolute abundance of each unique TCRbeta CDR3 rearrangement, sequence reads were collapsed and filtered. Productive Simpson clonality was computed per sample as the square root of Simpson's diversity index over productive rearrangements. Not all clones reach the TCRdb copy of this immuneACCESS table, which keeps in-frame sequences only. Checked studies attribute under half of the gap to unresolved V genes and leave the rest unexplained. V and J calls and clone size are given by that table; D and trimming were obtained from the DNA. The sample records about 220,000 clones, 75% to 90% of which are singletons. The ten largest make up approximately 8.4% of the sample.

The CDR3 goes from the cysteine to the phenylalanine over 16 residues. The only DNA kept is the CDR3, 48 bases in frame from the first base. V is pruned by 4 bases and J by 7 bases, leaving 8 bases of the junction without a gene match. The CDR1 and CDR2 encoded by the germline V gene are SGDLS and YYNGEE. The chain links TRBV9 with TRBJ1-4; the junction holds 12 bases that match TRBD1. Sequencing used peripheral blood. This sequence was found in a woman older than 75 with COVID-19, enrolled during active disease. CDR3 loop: CASSLGQGAVVEKLFF. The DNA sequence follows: TGTGCCAGCAGCCTGGGACAGGGGGCCGTGGTTGAAAAACTGTTTTTT.